The entry that follows covers one TCR beta chain sequence. The sample originates from a study of CD8 T cells in Susac syndrome. Reverse transcription of roughly 0.5 to 1 ug RNA was performed with random hexamers. An immunoSEQ multiplex PCR generated amplified TCR beta CDR3 products spanning 54 Vbeta and 13 Jbeta. Each CDR3 protein gets one entry after TCRdb re-called the immunoSEQ multiplex PCR reads with MiXCR. The data show about 100,000 distinct CDR3 sequences, with about 95% seen just once and 0.3% held by the top ten. Germline CDR1 reads SEHNR; CDR2 reads FQNEAQ (reference sequence). Trimming stripped 0 bases from V and 3 bases from J, with 5 bases between. This CDR3 has 13 residues.

The TCR comes from a human donor with Susac syndrome. The genes are TRBV7-9 and TRBJ2-5; D not resolved. The sample was CD8+ T cells from PBMCs. In nucleotides, the CDR3 is TGTGCCAGCAGCTTAGCGCTTGAAGAGACCCAGTACTTC. Its protein is CASSLALEETQYF.